This T cell receptor beta chain was sequenced for a study of control samples from healthy donors and cancer patients. Method: immunoSEQ multiplex PCR; TCRdb's copy keeps in-frame clones and lacks some. The sample consists of a few hundred thousand clones, 90% of them appearing once. The clonotype comes from a man aged 40-50 years with head and neck cancer. The sequenced material came from PBMCs.

The CDR3 loop reads CASSLYSNEKLFF. The CDR3 bases are TGTGCCAGCAGCTTGTACAGTAATGAAAAACTGTTTTTT. V is TRBV5-6 and J is TRBJ1-4; unclear D gene. V shed 1 base and J shed 4 bases, with 5 bases lying between them. The CDR3 has 13 amino acids. Germline assignment: CDR1 SGHDT and CDR2 YYEEEE.